The T cell receptor beta chain described here comes from a study of regulatory T cells in long-lasting Graves disease. Many counts were recorded for this clonotype. Library construction for TCR beta used iRepertoire HTBI primers and Arm-PCR of CDR3 regions. TCRdb re-called the multiplex PCR reads with MiXCR, one entry per CDR3 protein. The table has about 290,000 distinct CDR3 sequences, under 25% seen once. Time point: persistent/refractory GD, antithyroid drugs over 5 years with positive TRAb. Extracted RNA from PBMCs served as the source of the TCR library. The diagnosis of Graves' disease used American Thyroid Association guidelines. This sequence was found in a female donor with Graves disease. The material was peripheral blood mononuclear cells (PBMCs), obtained when the disease was refractory, from a patient treated with antithyroid drugs.

The CDR3 DNA reads as TGTGCCAGCAGTGAAGCTTCATGGGCCGGGGGAGAGACCCAGTACTTC. Protein sequence: CASSEASWAGGETQYF. This chain uses TRBV6-1 with TRBJ2-5; D perhaps matches TRBD2 (6 bases). Germline V gives CDR1 MNHNS, CDR2 SASEGT. The V gene lost 0 bases and the J gene lost 4 bases, with 15 bases spanning the gap. The CDR3 consists of 16 residues.